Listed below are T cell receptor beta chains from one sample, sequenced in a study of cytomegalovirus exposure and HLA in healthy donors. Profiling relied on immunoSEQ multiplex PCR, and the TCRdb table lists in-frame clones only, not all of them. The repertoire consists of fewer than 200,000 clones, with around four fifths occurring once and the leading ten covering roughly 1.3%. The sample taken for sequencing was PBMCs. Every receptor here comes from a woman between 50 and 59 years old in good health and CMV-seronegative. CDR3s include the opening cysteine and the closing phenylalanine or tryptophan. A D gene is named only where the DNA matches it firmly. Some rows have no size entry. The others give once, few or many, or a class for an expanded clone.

DNA: TGTGCCAGCAGTGAAGGTCAGGGCGACACCGGGGAGCTGTTTTTT
CDR3: CASSEGQGDTGELFF
J: TRBJ2-2
size: -
V: TRBV25-1
D: -

DNA: TGTGCCAGCAGCGTATCCGGACAGCTCTCTGGAAACACCATATATTTT
CDR3: CASSVSGQLSGNTIYF
J: TRBJ1-3
size: -
V: TRBV7-8
D: -

DNA: TGCGCCAGCAGTGAGGGACTCGACTACAATGAGCAGTTCTTC
CDR3: CASSEGLDYNEQFF
J: TRBJ2-1
size: -
V: TRBV10-1
D: -

DNA: TGTGCCAGCAGACCCTGGGACATCGTCTCCTACGAGCAGTACTTC
CDR3: CASRPWDIVSYEQYF
J: TRBJ2-7
size: -
V: TRBV28
D: -

DNA: TGTGCCAGCAGCTTCGGCACTGAAGCTTTCTTT
CDR3: CASSFGTEAFF
J: TRBJ1-1
size: once
V: TRBV7-2
D: -

DNA: TGCGCCAGCAGCTTTTTTGCTAGTCCGACTATGAACACTGAAGCTTTCTTT
CDR3: CASSFFASPTMNTEAFF
J: TRBJ1-1
size: -
V: TRBV5-1
D: -

DNA: TGTGCCAGCAGCCGGGGGACCTTAGGGCTTTACGAGCAGTACTTC
CDR3: CASSRGTLGLYEQYF
J: TRBJ2-7
size: -
V: TRBV9
D: -

DNA: TGCGCCAGCAGTGGGGGACAGAGATATGGCTACACCTTC
CDR3: CASSGGQRYGYTF
J: TRBJ1-2
size: -
V: TRBV10-1
D: TRBD1

DNA: TGTGCTAGTGGTCCCGGGACAAAGACGAACACTGAAGCTTTCTTT
CDR3: CASGPGTKTNTEAFF
J: TRBJ1-1
size: few
V: TRBV12-5
D: -

DNA: TGTGCCAGCAGCTCATTAACTCGACAGGGGGCCTACTATGAGCAGTTCTTC
CDR3: CASSSLTRQGAYYEQFF
J: TRBJ2-1
size: -
V: TRBV7-9
D: TRBD1

DNA: TGTGCCAGCCGCCCGGGAGGGGCCAACTATGGCTACACCTTC
CDR3: CASRPGGANYGYTF
J: TRBJ1-2
size: -
V: TRBV7-9
D: -

DNA: TGTGCCAGCAGCCACAACCAGGGTTTTGGCTACACCTTC
CDR3: CASSHNQGFGYTF
J: TRBJ1-2
size: once
V: TRBV13
D: -

DNA: TGTGCCACCAGCAGAGATCCTCGGGACAGGGAGGGCTACACCTTC
CDR3: CATSRDPRDREGYTF
J: TRBJ1-2
size: -
V: TRBV15
D: TRBD1

DNA: TGTGCCAGCAGGGAGACAGGGATGGTCACTGAAGCTTTCTTT
CDR3: CASRETGMVTEAFF
J: TRBJ1-1
size: few
V: TRBV2
D: TRBD1

DNA: TGCGCCAGCAGCTTGGAACGAGCTAACTATGGCTACACCTTC
CDR3: CASSLERANYGYTF
J: TRBJ1-2
size: -
V: TRBV5-1
D: -